This T cell receptor (beta chain) was captured in a study of T cells in Graves' hyperthyroidism and ophthalmopathy (dated 2019 in TCRdb). For the wider study: A discovery cohort of about 95 patients, roughly 45 with Graves' ophthalmopathy and approximately 60 with stable Graves' hyperthyroidism, was used to find distinguishing TCR V-J signatures. Prospective prediction of ophthalmopathy was tested in an independent validation cohort consisting of roughly 20 hyperthyroidism patients and about 17 patients who later progressed to ophthalmopathy. For training and testing, the approximately 92 patients in the discovery cohort were randomly divided in a 7:3 ratio. In addition, the study compared T-cell repertoires in thyroid tissue and in blood from six Graves' hyperthyroidism patients. After sampling, hyperthyroidism patients received methimazole starting at 30 mg daily, and ophthalmopathy patients received high-dose intravenous methylprednisolone. According to the paper, TCR Vbeta CDR3 sequencing was carried out on over 130 peripheral blood samples, which came from 40 to 45 ophthalmopathy, some 73 hyperthyroidism and about 17 progressor patients.

Results the study describes overall, beyond this receptor: In validation, the model predicted progression to ophthalmopathy with approximately 70% sensitivity and approximately 72% specificity, a median of 6.5 months before onset. Sample size was not statistically predetermined, and blinding of investigators to group allocation was not performed. Most expanded thyroid clonotypes (frequency above 0.001) were also detected in blood, a finding suggesting that blood repertoires may reflect thyroid immune responses. A 13 V-J signature model separated ophthalmopathy from stable hyperthyroidism, with over 85% sensitivity and roughly 84% specificity in cross-validation and 80%/75% in testing.

The junction carries 13 bases between V and J, which are trimmed by 6 bases and 0 bases respectively. Taken from cysteine to phenylalanine, the CDR3 has 15 residues. The only DNA kept is the CDR3, 45 bases in frame from the first base. Taken from the germline V gene (reference sequence), the CDR1 and CDR2 loops are SGHKS and YYEKEE. The TCR beta CDR3 regions were amplified from the RNA transcripts. The first round of RT-PCR for the TCR CDR3 was performed with the HTBI primer set and the Qiagen OneStep RT-PCR kit. Libraries were constructed in a second round of multiplex PCR, after which size selection and purification were performed. Sequencing of the libraries was done on an Illumina HiSeq2000 using paired-end 100 bp reads. The source study handled its data this way. SOAPnuke was used to process the raw data, removing reads that contained adapters or uncalled bases, had a mean Phred below 15, or lacked an exact match to the constant primer or identifier. COPE v1.2.5 was used to merge high-quality paired reads, and clonotypes were defined as unique nucleotide sequences. MiTCR v1.1 was used to align the clonotypes against IMGT TRBV, TRBD and TRBJ reference segments. The analysis was restricted to V-J combinations with a frequency above 0.0001, which together covered about 99% of the repertoires. The TCS score was defined as F50 (clonal expansion) divided by E x V (chaos), with BLOSUM62-based TCRdist calculated between CDR3 peptides within each V-J. Welch's t-statistics and random forest reduced 500 to 550 V-J features to roughly 13, which were used in a naive Bayes classifier (R e1071). TCRdb trimmed public reads at Q25 via fastp, called clones via MiXCR and kept in-frame beta chains. When rows share a CDR3 protein, they turn into one entry using the most common DNA and genes. The V and J calls were determined by TCRdb, not by the authors. The sample table holds some 510,000 distinct CDR3 sequences, of which roughly 50% were seen once. The ten largest clonotypes hold roughly 8.2% of the sample.

Points on this clonotype: The antigen it binds to is not known. No base qualities exist here, and no much larger clone lies one base off it.

Stable Graves' hyperthyroidism was defined as no progression to ophthalmopathy during 18 months of follow-up. Hyperthyroidism patients were aged 18 to 65 years and newly diagnosed, with disease duration of less than 2 months. Patients with uncontrolled infections, other autoimmune diseases, pregnancy or lactation were excluded. Clinical symptoms, serum thyroxine and TRAb, thyroid ultrasound, and orbital computed tomography formed the basis for the diagnoses. Total RNA was extracted using Trizol reagent, and RNA quality was assessed on an Agilent 2100 Bioanalyzer. The sequence is built from TRBV5-5 and TRBJ1-3, and TRBD1 may be the D gene, going by 6 matching bases. The source material was peripheral blood or thyroid tissue (not recorded which). The receptor was isolated from a woman aged 18 to 35 with Graves' hyperthyroidism. Donor details come from another sample of the same person, matched by shared clones. Here the CDR3 is given as CASTTAGDSGNTIYF. The DNA is TGTGCCAGCACAACCGCAGGGGACTCTGGAAACACCATATATTTT.